This TCR beta chain is from a study of beta chain features in type 1 diabetes. Every isolated RNA sample was fully reverse transcribed, so sequencing captured expressed TCRB transcripts. This table comes from immunoSEQ multiplex PCR, and its TCRdb copy is limited to in-frame clones, with some not included. The profile shows 120,000 to 150,000 clones, nearly 50% of them singletons. General study findings and limits: Naive, central memory and Treg TCRB repertoires appeared more alike in patients than in healthy donors.

V shed 8 bases, J shed 2 bases, and the junction held 5 bases outside the gene matches. CDR1 is SNHLY, CDR2 FYNNEI, per germline. This CDR3 is 14 amino acids long. In regard to this clone: As yet, its antigen is unknown.

The receptor was isolated from a man between 18 and 35 years old in good health. Sequencing was carried out using Tregs from blood. This chain uses TRBV2 with TRBJ1-5; TRBD1 aligns across 8 bases. The CDR3 loop is CASGRTGRNQPQHF. The CDR3 DNA is TGTGCCAGCGGGAGGACAGGGCGCAATCAGCCCCAGCATTTT.